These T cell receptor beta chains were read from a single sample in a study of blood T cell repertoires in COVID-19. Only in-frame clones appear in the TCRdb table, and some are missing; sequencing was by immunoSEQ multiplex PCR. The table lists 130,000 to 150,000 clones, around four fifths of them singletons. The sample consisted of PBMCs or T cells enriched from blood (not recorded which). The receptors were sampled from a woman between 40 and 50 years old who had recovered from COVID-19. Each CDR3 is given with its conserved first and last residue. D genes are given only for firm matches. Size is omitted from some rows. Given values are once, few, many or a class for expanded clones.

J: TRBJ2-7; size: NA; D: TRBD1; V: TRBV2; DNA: TGTGCCAGCAGCCCCAGGGACAGGGACTACGAGCAGTACTTC; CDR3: CASSPRDRDYEQYF
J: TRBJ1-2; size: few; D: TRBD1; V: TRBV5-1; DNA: TGCGCCAGCAGCTTGGCCCAGGACAGGCTCTCCGGACGCTATGGCTACACCTTC; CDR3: CASSLAQDRLSGRYGYTF
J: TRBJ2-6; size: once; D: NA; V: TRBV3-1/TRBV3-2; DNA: TGTGCCAGCAGCCAAAGGCGATCAGGGGCGGCTGGGGCCAACGTCCTGACTTTC; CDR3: CASSQRRSGAAGANVLTF
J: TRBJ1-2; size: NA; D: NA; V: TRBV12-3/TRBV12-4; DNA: TGTGCCAGCAGTCCTTCTCTTAATGGCTACACCTTC; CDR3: CASSPSLNGYTF
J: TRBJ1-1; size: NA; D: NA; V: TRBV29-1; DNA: TGCAGCGTTGAAGAACAGGCAAACACTGAAGCTTTCTTT; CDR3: CSVEEQANTEAFF
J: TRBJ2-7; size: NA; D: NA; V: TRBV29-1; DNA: TGCAGCGTGCAAACGGACGGGAGCTCCTACGAGCAGTACTTC; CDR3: CSVQTDGSSYEQYF
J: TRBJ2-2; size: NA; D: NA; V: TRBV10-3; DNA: TGTGCCATCATGGGGGGAACCGGGGAGCTGTTTTTT; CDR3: CAIMGGTGELFF
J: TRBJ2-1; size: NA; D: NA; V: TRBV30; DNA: TGTGCCTGGAGTAAACAGCCTAACAATGAGCAGTTCTTC; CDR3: CAWSKQPNNEQFF
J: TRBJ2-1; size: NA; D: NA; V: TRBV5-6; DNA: TGTGCCAGCAGCTTGGGGCTTCCAGAGCAGTTCTTC; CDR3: CASSLGLPEQFF
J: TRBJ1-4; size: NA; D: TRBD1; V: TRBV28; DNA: TGTGCCAGCAGTCCGACAGGGGGCGTACCTGAAAAACTGTTTTTT; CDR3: CASSPTGGVPEKLFF
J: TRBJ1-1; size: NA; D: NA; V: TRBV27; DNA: TGTGCCAGCACGCCCGGGGCAGGGGAAAATGAAGCTTTCTTT; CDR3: CASTPGAGENEAFF
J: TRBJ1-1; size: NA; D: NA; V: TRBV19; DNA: TGTGCCAGTAACGTAGGACTCGGGAACACTGAAGCTTTCTTT; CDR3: CASNVGLGNTEAFF
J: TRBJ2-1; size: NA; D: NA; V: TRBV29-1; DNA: TGCAGCCCCAGGGACCGGGGGAGCAATGAGCAGTTCTTC; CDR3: CSPRDRGSNEQFF
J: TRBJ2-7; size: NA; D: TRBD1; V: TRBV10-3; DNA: TGTGCCATCAGTGACCCGGGACAGGGGGCCTACGAGCAGTACTTC; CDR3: CAISDPGQGAYEQYF
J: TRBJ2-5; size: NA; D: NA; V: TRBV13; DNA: TGTGCCAGCAGCTTGACGTGGCGGGAGACCCAGTACTTC; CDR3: CASSLTWRETQYF
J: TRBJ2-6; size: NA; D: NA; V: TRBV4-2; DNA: TGTGCCAGCAGCCAAGAACCAGGCACCAGCTCTGGGGCCAACGTCCTGACTTTC; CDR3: CASSQEPGTSSGANVLTF
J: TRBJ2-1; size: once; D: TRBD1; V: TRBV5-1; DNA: TGCGCCAGCAGCGATGCAGGGGGATCCTACAATGAGCAGTTCTTC; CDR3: CASSDAGGSYNEQFF
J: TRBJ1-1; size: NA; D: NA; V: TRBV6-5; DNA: TGTGCCAGCAGTTATTCCACGGGCACTGAAGCTTTCTTT; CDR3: CASSYSTGTEAFF
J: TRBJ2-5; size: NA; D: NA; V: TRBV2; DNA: TGTGCCAGCAGTGAAGAAGCGGTGGAGACCCAGTACTTC; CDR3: CASSEEAVETQYF
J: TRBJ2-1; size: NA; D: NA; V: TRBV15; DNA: TGTGCCACCAGCAGAGATACAGGGTACAATGAGCAGTTCTTC; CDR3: CATSRDTGYNEQFF
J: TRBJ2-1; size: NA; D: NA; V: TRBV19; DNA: TGTGCCAGTAGTATACGGCGAGGGCACAATGAGCAGTTCTTC; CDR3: CASSIRRGHNEQFF
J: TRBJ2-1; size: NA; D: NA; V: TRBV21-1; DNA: TGTGCCAGCAGCAAAACGCACAGGCATCGCGTGCAGTTCTTC; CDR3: CASSKTHRHRVQFF
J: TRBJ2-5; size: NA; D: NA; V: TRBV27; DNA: TGTGCCAGCAGTTTTTCAGACAGGATGGAGACCCAGTACTTC; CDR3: CASSFSDRMETQYF
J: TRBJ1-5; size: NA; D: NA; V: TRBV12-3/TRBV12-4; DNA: TGTGCCAGCAGTTTGACTGAAGATCAGCCCCAGCATTTT; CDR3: CASSLTEDQPQHF
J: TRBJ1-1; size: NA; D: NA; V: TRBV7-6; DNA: TGTGCCAGCAGCTACCCAGGGGCAGACACTGAAGCTTTCTTT; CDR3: CASSYPGADTEAFF
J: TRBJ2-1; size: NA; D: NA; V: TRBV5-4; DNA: TGTGCCAGCACCACTGTTGGGCCAGGTGAGCAGTTCTTC; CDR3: CASTTVGPGEQFF
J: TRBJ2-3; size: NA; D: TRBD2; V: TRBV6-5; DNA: TGTGCCAGCAGTACTAGCGGGTACACAGATACGCAGTATTTT; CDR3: CASSTSGYTDTQYF
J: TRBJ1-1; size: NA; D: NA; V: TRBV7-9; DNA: TGTGCCAGCAGCTTAGAGGCAGGCTCGAACACTGAAGCTTTCTTT; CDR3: CASSLEAGSNTEAFF
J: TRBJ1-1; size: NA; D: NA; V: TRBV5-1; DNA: TGCGCCAGCAGCGCCGGAAGAATTGACAGGAGCACTGAAGCTTTCTTT; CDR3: CASSAGRIDRSTEAFF
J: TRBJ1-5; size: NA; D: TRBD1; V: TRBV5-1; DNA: TGCGCCAGCAGCCCTTCAGGGACAGGGGGTCAGCCCCAGCATTTT; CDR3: CASSPSGTGGQPQHF
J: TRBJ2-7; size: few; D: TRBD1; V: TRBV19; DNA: TGTGCCAGTAGACCGGGACAGGGAGAATTCGAGCAGTACTTC; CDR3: CASRPGQGEFEQYF
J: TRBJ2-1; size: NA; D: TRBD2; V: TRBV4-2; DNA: TGTGCCAGCAGCCAATTAGCCGGGACTAGCGGAAACAATGAGCAGTTCTTC; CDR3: CASSQLAGTSGNNEQFF
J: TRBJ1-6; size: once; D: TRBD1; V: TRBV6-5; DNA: TGTGCCAGCAGTTTGTCCGGGACAGCTTATAATTCACCCCTCCACTTT; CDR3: CASSLSGTAYNSPLHF
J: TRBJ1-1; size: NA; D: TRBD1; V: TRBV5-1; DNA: TGCGCCAGCAGCTTGACAGGGGATATCACTGAAGCTTTCTTT; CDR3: CASSLTGDITEAFF
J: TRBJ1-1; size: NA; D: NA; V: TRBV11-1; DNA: TGTGCCAGCAGCTTAGTCGGCGGGGGGAACACTGAAGCTTTCTTT; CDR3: CASSLVGGGNTEAFF